In this sample, the clone carrying this T cell receptor (beta chain) turned up a few times. The target antigen is unknown. V was shortened by 0 bases and J by 1 base, with 7 bases between the two germline ends. The CDR3 has 15 residues. CDR1 and CDR2 from the germline V gene are LNHNV and YYDKDF (reference sequence). This record comes from a study of OX40 agonist ivuxolimab in advanced cancers. Study-wide background: The patients received agonistic anti-OX40 (CD134) antibody ivuxolimab.

Libraries were prepared by immunoSEQ multiplex PCR; TCRdb keeps only in-frame clonotypes and omits some of them. The sample lists about 120,000 clones, 75% to 90% occurring once. Overall study findings and caveats: The antigen specificity of the peripheral T cells (those that were expanded) was not determined.

The chain is built from TRBV15 and TRBJ1-3; D is undetermined. This receptor was identified in an adult with an advanced solid tumor such as melanoma, head and neck, liver or kidney cancer. Sample: CD4+ or CD8+ T cells sorted from blood, taken in a trial of the OX40 agonist ivuxolimab. The CDR3 nucleotides read TGTGCCACCAGCAGAGATTGGGGATCTGGAAACACCATATATTTT. This codes for CATSRDWGSGNTIYF.